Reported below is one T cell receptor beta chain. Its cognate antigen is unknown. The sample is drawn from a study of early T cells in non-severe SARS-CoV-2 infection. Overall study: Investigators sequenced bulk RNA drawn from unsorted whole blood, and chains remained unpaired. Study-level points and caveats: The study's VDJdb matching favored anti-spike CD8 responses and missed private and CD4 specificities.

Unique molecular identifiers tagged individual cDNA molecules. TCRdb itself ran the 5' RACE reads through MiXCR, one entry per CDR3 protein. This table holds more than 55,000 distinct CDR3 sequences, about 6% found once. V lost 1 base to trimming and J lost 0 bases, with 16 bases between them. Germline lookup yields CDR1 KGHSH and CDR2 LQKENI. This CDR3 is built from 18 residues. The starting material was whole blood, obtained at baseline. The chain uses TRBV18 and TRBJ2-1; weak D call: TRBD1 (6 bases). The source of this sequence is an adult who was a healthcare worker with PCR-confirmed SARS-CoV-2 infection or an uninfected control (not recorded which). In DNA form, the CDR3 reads TGTGCCAGCTCACCACAGGACAGTCCCCCTAGCTCCTACAATGAGCAGTTCTTC. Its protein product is CASSPQDSPPSSYNEQFF.